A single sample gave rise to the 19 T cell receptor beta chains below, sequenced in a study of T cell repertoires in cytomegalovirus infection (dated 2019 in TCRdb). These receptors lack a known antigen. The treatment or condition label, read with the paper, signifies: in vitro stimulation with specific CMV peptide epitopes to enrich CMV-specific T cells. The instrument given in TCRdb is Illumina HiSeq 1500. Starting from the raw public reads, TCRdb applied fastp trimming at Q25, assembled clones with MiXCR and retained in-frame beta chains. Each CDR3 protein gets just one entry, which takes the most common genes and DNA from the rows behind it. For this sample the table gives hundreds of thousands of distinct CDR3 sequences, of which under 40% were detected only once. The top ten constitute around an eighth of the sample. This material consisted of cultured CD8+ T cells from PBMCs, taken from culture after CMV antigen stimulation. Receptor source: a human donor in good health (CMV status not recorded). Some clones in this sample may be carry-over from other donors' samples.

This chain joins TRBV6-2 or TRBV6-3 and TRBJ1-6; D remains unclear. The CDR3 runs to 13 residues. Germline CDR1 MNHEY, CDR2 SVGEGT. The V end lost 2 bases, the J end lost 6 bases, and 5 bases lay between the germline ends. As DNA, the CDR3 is TGTGCCAGCAGTTACGAGGTTAATTCACCCCTCCACTTT. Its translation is CASSYEVNSPLHF.

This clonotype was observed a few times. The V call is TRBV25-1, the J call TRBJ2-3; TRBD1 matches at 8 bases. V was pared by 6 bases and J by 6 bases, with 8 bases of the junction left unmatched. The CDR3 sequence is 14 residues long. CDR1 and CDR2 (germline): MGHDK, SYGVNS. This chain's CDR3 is CASSGQGVADTQYF. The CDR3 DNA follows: TGTGCCAGCAGCGGACAGGGCGTTGCTGATACGCAGTATTTT.

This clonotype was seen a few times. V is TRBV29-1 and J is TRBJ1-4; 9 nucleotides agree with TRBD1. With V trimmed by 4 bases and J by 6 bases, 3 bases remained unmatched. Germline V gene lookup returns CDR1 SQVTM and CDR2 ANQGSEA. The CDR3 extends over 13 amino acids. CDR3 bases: TGCAGCGTTGTGACAGGGGGGGATGAAAAACTGTTTTTT. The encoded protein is CSVVTGGDEKLFF.

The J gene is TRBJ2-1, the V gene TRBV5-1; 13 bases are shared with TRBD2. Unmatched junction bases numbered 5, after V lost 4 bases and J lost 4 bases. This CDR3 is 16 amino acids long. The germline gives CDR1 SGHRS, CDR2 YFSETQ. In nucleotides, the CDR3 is TGCGCCAGCAGCGGGACTAGCGGGGCCTCTTACAATGAGCAGTTCTTC. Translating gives CASSGTSGASYNEQFF.

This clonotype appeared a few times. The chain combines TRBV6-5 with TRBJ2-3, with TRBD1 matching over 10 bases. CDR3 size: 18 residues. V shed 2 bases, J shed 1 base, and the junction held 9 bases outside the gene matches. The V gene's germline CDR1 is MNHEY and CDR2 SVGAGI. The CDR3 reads CASSYLAYGTGGTDTQYF. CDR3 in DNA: TGTGCCAGCAGTTACCTGGCATACGGGACAGGGGGCACAGATACGCAGTATTTT.

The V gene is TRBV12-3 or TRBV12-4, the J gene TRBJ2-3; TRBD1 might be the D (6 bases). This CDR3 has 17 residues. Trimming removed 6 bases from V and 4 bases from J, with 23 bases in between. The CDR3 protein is CASSRGLDSPTPDTQYF. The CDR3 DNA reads TGTGCCAGCAGCCGCGGCCTGGACAGTCCTACTCCAGATACGCAGTATTTT.

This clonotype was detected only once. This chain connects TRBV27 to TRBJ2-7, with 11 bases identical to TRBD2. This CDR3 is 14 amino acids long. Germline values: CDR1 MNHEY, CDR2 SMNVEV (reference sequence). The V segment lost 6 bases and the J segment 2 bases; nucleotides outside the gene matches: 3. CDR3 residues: CASRAGLAAYEQYF. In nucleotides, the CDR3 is TGTGCCAGCAGGGCGGGACTAGCGGCCTACGAGCAGTACTTC.

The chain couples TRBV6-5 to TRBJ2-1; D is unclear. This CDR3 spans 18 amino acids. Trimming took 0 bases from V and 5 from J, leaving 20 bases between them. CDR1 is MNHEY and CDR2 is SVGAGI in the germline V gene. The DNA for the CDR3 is TGTGCCAGCAGTTACTCGGGGTTTCCTATCTCGCACCACAATGAGCAGTTCTTC. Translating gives CASSYSGFPISHHNEQFF.

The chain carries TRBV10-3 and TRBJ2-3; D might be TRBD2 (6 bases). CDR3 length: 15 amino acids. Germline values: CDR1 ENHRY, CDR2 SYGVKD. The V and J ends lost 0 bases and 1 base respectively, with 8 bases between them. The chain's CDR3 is CAISESPSGTDTQYF. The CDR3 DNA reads TGTGCCATCAGTGAGTCCCCTAGCGGCACAGATACGCAGTATTTT.

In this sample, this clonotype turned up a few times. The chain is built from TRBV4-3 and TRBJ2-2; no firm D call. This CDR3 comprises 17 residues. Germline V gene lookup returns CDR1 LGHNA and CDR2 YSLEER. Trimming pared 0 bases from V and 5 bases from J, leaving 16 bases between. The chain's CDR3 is CASSQDELGPETGELFF. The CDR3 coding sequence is TGCGCCAGCAGCCAAGATGAACTCGGCCCGGAGACCGGGGAGCTGTTTTTT.

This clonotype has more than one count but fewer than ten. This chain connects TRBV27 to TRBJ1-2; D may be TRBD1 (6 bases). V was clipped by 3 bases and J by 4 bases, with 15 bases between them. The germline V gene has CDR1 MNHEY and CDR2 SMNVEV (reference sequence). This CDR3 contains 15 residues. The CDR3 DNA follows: TGTGCCAGCAGTTTCGCGGGGGGCGCGTCCTATGGCTACACCTTC. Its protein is CASSFAGGASYGYTF.

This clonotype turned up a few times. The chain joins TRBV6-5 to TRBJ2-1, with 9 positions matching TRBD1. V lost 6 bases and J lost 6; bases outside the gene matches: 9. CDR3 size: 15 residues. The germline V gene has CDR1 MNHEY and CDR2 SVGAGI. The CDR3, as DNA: TGTGCCAGCAGGGACCGGGACAGGGTAATCAATGAGCAGTTCTTC. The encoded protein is CASRDRDRVINEQFF.

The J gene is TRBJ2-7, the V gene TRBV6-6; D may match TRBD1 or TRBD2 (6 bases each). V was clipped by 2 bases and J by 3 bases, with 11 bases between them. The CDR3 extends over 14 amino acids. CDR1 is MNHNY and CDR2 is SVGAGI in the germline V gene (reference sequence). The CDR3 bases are TGTGCCAGCAGTTACGGGGGGCTCCTCTACGAGCAGTACTTC. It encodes CASSYGGLLYEQYF.

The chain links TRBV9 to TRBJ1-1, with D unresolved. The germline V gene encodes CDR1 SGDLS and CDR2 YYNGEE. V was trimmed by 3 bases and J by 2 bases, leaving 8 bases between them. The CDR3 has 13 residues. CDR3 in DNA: TGTGCCAGCAGCGCGGACGTCAACACTGAAGCTTTCTTT. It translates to CASSADVNTEAFF.

This chain's CDR3 is CASSDDSPTEAFF. CDR3 in DNA: TGTGCCAGCAGTGATGACAGCCCCACTGAAGCTTTCTTT. The rearrangement joins TRBV2 to TRBJ1-1, with D perhaps matching TRBD1 (5 bases). CDR3 length equals 13 residues. Deletions cut 3 bases from V and 4 bases from J, with 9 bases between. Germline values: CDR1 SNHLY, CDR2 FYNNEI.

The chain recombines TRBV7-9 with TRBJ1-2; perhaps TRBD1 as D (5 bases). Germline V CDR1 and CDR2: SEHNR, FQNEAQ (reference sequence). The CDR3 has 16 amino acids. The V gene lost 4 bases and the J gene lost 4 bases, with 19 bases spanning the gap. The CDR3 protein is CASSSRTSTTGYGYTF. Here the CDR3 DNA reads TGTGCCAGCAGCTCCCGGACTTCCACCACAGGCTATGGCTACACCTTC.

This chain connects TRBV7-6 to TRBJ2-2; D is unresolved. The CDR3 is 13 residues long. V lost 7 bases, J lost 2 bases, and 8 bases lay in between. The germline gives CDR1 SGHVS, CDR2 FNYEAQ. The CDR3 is CASTWGNTGELFF. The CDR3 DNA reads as TGTGCCAGCACCTGGGGTAACACCGGGGAGCTGTTTTTT.

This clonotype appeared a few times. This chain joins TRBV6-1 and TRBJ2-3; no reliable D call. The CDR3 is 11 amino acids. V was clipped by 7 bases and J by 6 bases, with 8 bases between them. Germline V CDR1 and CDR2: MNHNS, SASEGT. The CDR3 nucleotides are TGTGCCAGCATCATAGGCGATACGCAGTATTTT. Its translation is CASIIGDTQYF.

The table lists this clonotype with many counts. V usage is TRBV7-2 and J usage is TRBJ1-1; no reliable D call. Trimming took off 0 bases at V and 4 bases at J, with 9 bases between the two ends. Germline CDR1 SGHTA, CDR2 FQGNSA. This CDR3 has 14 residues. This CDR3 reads CASSLAGLSTEAFF. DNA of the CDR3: TGTGCCAGCAGCTTAGCAGGTCTAAGCACTGAAGCTTTCTTT.